One sample yielded the 11 T cell receptor beta chains listed below, sequenced in a study of vaccination effects on CD4 cells after COVID-19. Antigens of these TCRs are unknown. TCRdb keeps only in-frame clones here, not all; method: immunoSEQ multiplex PCR. The table includes 25,000 to 30,000 clones, over 65% detected once. Under the ViraFEST assay, PBMC were stimulated with viral peptide pools so that antigen-specific CD4+ T cells expanded. Sequencing was performed afterwards. Cells that had been cultured for 9 to 10 days were the source of isolated CD4+ T cells. Two-dose BNT162b2 or mRNA-1273 vaccination was given to participants. The sample consisted of CD4+ T cells from PBMCs cultured with HCoV-NL63 spike peptides, taken after COVID-19 vaccination. The receptor source for this set is a human donor who received a COVID-19 vaccine.

This clone was observed once. The chain carries TRBV6-5 and TRBJ2-7; weak D call: TRBD1 (5 bases). V lost 0 bases and J 1 base, leaving 7 bases between the germline ends. CDR3 length: 14 amino acids. Germline loops: CDR1 MNHEY, CDR2 SVGAGI. CDR3: CASSYSQGSYEQYF. The CDR3 bases are TGTGCCAGCAGTTACTCGCAGGGATCCTACGAGCAGTACTTC.

This chain connects TRBV19 to TRBJ1-1; TRBD1 is a possible D gene (5 bases). Germline-derived CDR1 and CDR2 are LNHDA and SQIVND (reference sequence). This CDR3 region has 15 residues. V lost 7 bases to trimming and J lost 0 bases, with 15 bases between them. The CDR3 region has the DNA TGTGCCAGTAATATGCGGGGCAAGATGAACACTGAAGCTTTCTTT. Its protein is CASNMRGKMNTEAFF. The variable domain in full, with the rest retrieved from reference TRBV19 and TRBJ1-1, is DGGITQSPKYLFRKEGQNVTLSCEQNLNHDAMYWYRQDPGQGLRLIYYSQIVNDFQKGDIAEGYSVSREKKESFPLTVTSAQKNPTAFYLCASNMRGKMNTEAFFGQGTRLTVV.

J is TRBJ2-7 and V is TRBV5-1; TRBD2 agrees at 14 bases. The V and J ends lost 2 bases and 3 bases, in that order; junction bases with no gene match: 13. CDR1 and CDR2 from the germline V gene are SGHRS and YFSETQ. The CDR3 is 19 residues long. This CDR3 reads CASSFKTSGRAVSVYEQYF. The DNA for the CDR3 is TGCGCCAGCAGCTTTAAGACTAGCGGGAGGGCCGTTTCGGTCTACGAGCAGTACTTC.

Only one count was recorded for this clone. The chain uses TRBV9 and TRBJ1-3; the D is unclear. Per germline, CDR1 SGDLS and CDR2 YYNGEE. V was pared by 0 bases and J by 3 bases, with 16 bases between. The CDR3 covers 17 residues. The CDR3 DNA sequence: TGTGCCAGCAGCGTAGGACCGGCAGAGGCGAATGGAAACACCATATATTTT. Translation gives CASSVGPAEANGNTIYF.

The chain joins TRBV11-2 to TRBJ1-1; possible D gene TRBD1, 5 bases. The CDR3 length is 14 residues. V lost 2 bases, J lost 1 base, and 8 bases lay in between. Germline CDR1 SGHAT, CDR2 FQNNGV. The DNA of the CDR3 is TGTGCCAGCAGCTTATATGGGGGGAACACTGAAGCTTTCTTT. Translated: CASSLYGGNTEAFF.

The rearrangement uses TRBV2 and TRBJ2-5; D not certain. V was cut by 8 bases and J by 12 bases, with 13 bases left in between. CDR3 size: 10 residues. Germline assignment: CDR1 SNHLY and CDR2 FYNNEI. The CDR3 bases are TGTGCCAGCTCAATAAGCAAAAAGTACTTC. This translates into CASSISKKYF.

The chain carries TRBV5-4 and TRBJ2-1; D is possibly TRBD2 (5 bases). V was cut by 3 bases and J by 0 bases, with 19 bases left in between. The length of the CDR3 is 18 residues. Germline values: CDR1 SGHNT, CDR2 YYREEE (reference sequence). The CDR3 nucleotides are TGTGCCAGCAGCTCGGCCGGGTTTCAGCGGTCCTCCTACAATGAGCAGTTCTTC. Translation: CASSSAGFQRSSYNEQFF.

In this sample, this clone turned up once. The V call is TRBV12-3 or TRBV12-4, the J call TRBJ2-1; no reliable D call. Trimming left V 4 bases short and J 8 bases short, with 12 bases between. The length of the CDR3 is 13 residues. The CDR3 spells CASSYMGYYEQFF. The CDR3 DNA follows: TGTGCCAGCAGTTACATGGGTTACTATGAGCAGTTCTTC.

A single count supports this clone. The chain is built from TRBV15 and TRBJ2-1; tentatively, D is TRBD2 (6 bases). Per germline, CDR1 LNHNV and CDR2 YYDKDF (reference sequence). V was trimmed by 5 bases and J by 2 bases, leaving 16 bases between them. This CDR3 is built from 16 residues. The CDR3 is CATSPWGGGAYNEQFF. CDR3 DNA sequence: TGTGCCACCAGCCCCTGGGGTGGAGGGGCCTACAATGAGCAGTTCTTC.

The chain couples TRBV27 to TRBJ1-2; unclear D gene. V lost 3 bases to trimming and J lost 3 bases, with 17 bases between them. The CDR3 extends over 16 amino acids. Germline loops: CDR1 MNHEY, CDR2 SMNVEV (reference sequence). CDR3 region: CASSFSGPRPYYGYTF. The CDR3 coding sequence is TGTGCCAGCAGTTTCTCCGGACCGCGGCCGTACTATGGCTACACCTTC.

The V and J genes are TRBV19 and TRBJ2-3, with D perhaps TRBD2 (5 bases). Deletions cut 5 bases from V and 6 bases from J, with 9 bases between. Germline V gene sequence: CDR1 LNHDA, CDR2 SQIVND (reference sequence). The CDR3 totals 12 residues. The DNA of the CDR3 is TGTGCCAGTAGTGAGGGCCGTGATACGCAGTATTTT. Its translation is CASSEGRDTQYF.